This TCR beta chain was profiled in a study of early T cells in non-severe SARS-CoV-2 infection. Study at large: Alpha and beta chains were unpaired, from unsorted whole-blood bulk RNA.

Molecules of cDNA were individually given unique molecular identifiers that were attached to them. TCRdb processed the 5' RACE reads anew with MiXCR; each CDR3 protein has one entry. Seen here are about 33,000 distinct CDR3 sequences, 4.7% observed once, and the top ten hold around 8%. As to this clonotype: Its target is unknown.

Study-wide results and limits: VDJdb matches were skewed toward anti-spike CD8 T cell responses.

Germline V CDR1 and CDR2: SGHTA, FQGNSA. The CDR3 runs to 15 residues. With 2 bases removed from V and 0 bases from J, the gap between germline ends came to 9 bases. The V call is TRBV7-2, the J call TRBJ2-3; TRBD2 is a possible D gene (6 bases). This clonotype was sampled from an adult who was a healthcare worker with PCR-confirmed SARS-CoV-2 infection or an uninfected control (not recorded which). Sequencing used whole blood. The CDR3 spells CASSLIGGSTDTQYF. DNA of the CDR3: TGTGCCAGCAGCTTAATTGGGGGGAGCACAGATACGCAGTATTTT.